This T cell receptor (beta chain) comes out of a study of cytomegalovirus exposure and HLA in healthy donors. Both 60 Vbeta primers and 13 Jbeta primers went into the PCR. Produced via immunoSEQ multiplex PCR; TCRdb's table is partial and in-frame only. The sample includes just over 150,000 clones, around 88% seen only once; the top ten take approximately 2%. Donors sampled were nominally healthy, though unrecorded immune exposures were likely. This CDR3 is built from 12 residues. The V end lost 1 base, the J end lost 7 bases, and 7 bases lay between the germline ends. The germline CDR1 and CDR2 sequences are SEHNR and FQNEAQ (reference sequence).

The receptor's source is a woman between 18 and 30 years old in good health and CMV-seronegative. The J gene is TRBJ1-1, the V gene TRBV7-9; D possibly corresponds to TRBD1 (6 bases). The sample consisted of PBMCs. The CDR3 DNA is TGTGCCAGCAGCTTAGAGGACAGTGAAGCTTTCTTT. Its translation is CASSLEDSEAFF.